This T cell receptor beta chain is from a study of CD8 T cells in ankylosing spondylitis (TCRdb year 2017). Background on the whole study: The study set out to find disease-linked TCR variants by profiling T cell receptor beta repertoires in ankylosing spondylitis patients and healthy donors. The full study cohort comprised around 23 ankylosing spondylitis patients and about 110 healthy donors. Peripheral blood samples were taken, and synovial fluid was additionally collected from ankylosing spondylitis patients.

What the study reported, not specific to this receptor: In peripheral blood, the disease-linked clones were found at relatively low frequencies and had a CD8+ phenotype. Some of the motif variants had been reported before in the synovial fluid and blood of reactive arthritis patients, a finding that suggests common disease-initiation mechanisms. Blood from ankylosing spondylitis patients appeared to be characterized by a TCR beta motif composed of 7 to 9 highly homologous amino acid variants. The disease-linked clones were reported to be significantly enriched in matched synovial fluid samples from ankylosing spondylitis patients.

Counted from cysteine to phenylalanine, this CDR3 has 13 amino acids. Of the read, only the CDR3 DNA is kept; its 39 bases are in frame from base 1. The germline ends are 11 bases apart after V is trimmed by 6 bases and J by 2 bases. The sequencer was an Illumina HiSeq 2500. Quantitative 5'-RACE with molecular barcodes was used to prepare TCR beta libraries. On the authors' methods: To identify disease-linked TCR variants, a new computational method was used, one built on a probabilistic model of VDJ rearrangement. TCRdb reprocessed the public reads (quality trimming at Q25 with fastp, clone calling with MiXCR) and kept in-frame beta chains. Each entry is one CDR3 protein sequence, shown with its most common DNA and genes. The V and J calls come from TCRdb's annotation, not from the publication. The table for this sample lists approximately 220,000 distinct CDR3 sequences; approximately 16% of them were counted only once. The ten top clones hold 42% of the sample.

Many counts were recorded for this clonotype. The target of this receptor is not known. No base-level quality is on record; no much larger clone is a single base apart. The TCR comes from a male donor with ankylosing spondylitis. The rearrangement joined TRBV12-3 or TRBV12-4 to TRBJ2-7; 5 matching bases give a weak D call of TRBD2. Sequencing was done on a sample of blood, either unsorted or a sorted T cell fraction (not recorded which). The nucleotides read TGTGCCAGCAGCCCGGGATATACCTACGAGCAGTACTTC. It is translated as CASSPGYTYEQYF.